The rows below give T cell receptor beta chains drawn from one sample of a study of T cell changes during pregnancy in multiple sclerosis. This table comes from immunoSEQ multiplex PCR, and its TCRdb copy is limited to in-frame clones, with some not included. The sample yields 60,000 to 75,000 clones, just under 95% seen once. The sequences come from peripheral blood, collected in the second trimester of pregnancy. The receptors originated from a female donor with multiple sclerosis, enrolled in a pregnancy study. Each CDR3 is given with its conserved first and last residue. D genes are given only for firm matches. Clone size, where shown, is once, few, many, or a class for clones that have expanded.

j_call v_call d_call clone_size cdr3_aa cdr3_nt
TRBJ2-7 TRBV2 . . CASSDGLAGLYEQYF TGTGCCAGCAGCGACGGACTTGCGGGACTCTACGAGCAGTACTTC
TRBJ2-3 TRBV6-6 . . CASSYSDGDDTQYF TGTGCCAGCAGTTACTCGGACGGGGATGATACGCAGTATTTT
TRBJ2-7 TRBV2 . . CASRSSGLNEQYF TGTGCCAGCAGGTCATCCGGGTTGAACGAGCAGTACTTC
TRBJ2-3 TRBV27 TRBD1 . CASSFQSFSRDRGRRDTQYF TGTGCCAGCAGTTTTCAATCCTTTAGCCGGGACAGGGGGCGCAGAGATACGCAGTATTTT
TRBJ1-5 TRBV5-5 TRBD1 . CASSLKTGGSQPQHF TGTGCCAGCAGCTTGAAGACAGGGGGTTCTCAGCCCCAGCATTTT
TRBJ2-7 TRBV18 TRBD1 once CASSPPTPTGREQYF TGTGCCAGCTCACCACCGACTCCGACAGGGCGTGAGCAGTACTTC
TRBJ2-7 TRBV16 . . CASSPFSEQYF TGTGCCAGCAGCCCGTTTAGTGAGCAGTACTTC
TRBJ1-1 TRBV6-1 . . CASSERGRGNTEAFF TGTGCCAGCAGTGAACGAGGAAGGGGGAACACTGAAGCTTTCTTT
TRBJ1-4 TRBV9 . . CASSVGGPTNEKLFF TGTGCCAGCAGCGTAGGAGGGCCAACTAATGAAAAACTGTTTTTT
TRBJ2-3 TRBV28 . . CASSSGVALDTQYF TGTGCCAGCAGTTCCGGGGTAGCACTTGATACGCAGTATTTT
TRBJ2-5 TRBV19 . . CASSIDGEETQYF TGTGCCAGTAGTATAGACGGAGAAGAGACCCAGTACTTC
TRBJ2-5 TRBV9 . . CASSGTTLETQYF TGTGCCAGCAGCGGGACTACCCTGGAGACCCAGTACTTC
TRBJ1-5 TRBV6-5 TRBD1 . CASSSGTDFYF TGTGCCAGCAGCTCCGGGACAGATTTTTATTTT
TRBJ2-7 TRBV28 TRBD2 . CASSLYETSGGEQYF TGTGCCAGCAGTTTGTATGAGACTAGCGGGGGGGAGCAGTACTTC
TRBJ2-1 TRBV28 TRBD2 . CASSRLGGSSYNEQFF TGTGCCAGCAGTCGCCTTGGCGGGAGCTCCTACAATGAGCAGTTCTTC
TRBJ1-2 TRBV5-6 TRBD1 . CASEEGQGAYYGYTF TGTGCCAGCGAGGAAGGACAGGGGGCGTACTATGGCTACACCTTC
TRBJ2-2 TRBV27 . . CASAPGTSNTGELFF TGTGCCTCCGCTCCCGGGACTTCGAACACCGGGGAGCTGTTTTTT
TRBJ2-7 TRBV5-1 TRBD1 . CASSLAGQSSYEQYF TGCGCCAGCAGCTTGGCGGGACAGAGCTCCTACGAGCAGTACTTC
TRBJ2-1 TRBV7-2 TRBD1 . CASSLERTGDNEQFF TGTGCCAGCAGCTTGGAAAGGACAGGGGACAATGAGCAGTTCTTC
TRBJ1-5 TRBV6-5 . . CASSYSRVSNQPQHF TGTGCCAGCAGTTACTCGAGGGTTAGCAATCAGCCCCAGCATTTT
TRBJ1-5 TRBV19 TRBD1 . CASTPSTGWNQPQHF TGTGCCAGTACCCCCTCGACAGGGTGGAATCAGCCCCAGCATTTT
TRBJ1-6 TRBV6-1 . . CASKEGLDNSPLHF TGTGCCAGCAAGGAGGGACTAGACAATTCACCCCTCCACTTT
TRBJ2-4 TRBV19 . . CASSTGVNRAKNIQYF TGTGCCAGTAGTACAGGGGTTAATAGAGCCAAAAACATTCAGTACTTC
TRBJ2-1 TRBV5-4 TRBD2 . CASSLDPLAGGVNEQFF TGTGCCAGCAGCTTGGACCCACTAGCGGGAGGGGTCAATGAGCAGTTCTTC
TRBJ1-1 TRBV9 . . CASSAYGGANTEAFF TGTGCCAGCAGCGCGTATGGAGGGGCGAACACTGAAGCTTTCTTT
TRBJ2-7 TRBV7-8 . . CASSFGSEQYF TGTGCCAGCAGCTTCGGTAGCGAGCAGTACTTC
TRBJ1-5 TRBV15 TRBD1 . CATSRRQGGLINQPQHF TGTGCCACCAGCAGGAGACAGGGTGGTTTAATCAATCAGCCCCAGCATTTT
TRBJ1-2 TRBV19 . . CASSSLYGYTF TGTGCCAGTAGCTCTTTGTATGGCTACACCTTC
TRBJ2-7 TRBV18 . . CASSPLGGTYEQYF TGTGCCAGCTCACCCCTCGGCGGGACCTACGAGCAGTACTTC
TRBJ2-3 TRBV18 . . CASSPRTGVSTDTQYF TGTGCCAGCTCACCACGCACGGGGGTGAGCACAGATACGCAGTATTTT
TRBJ1-1 TRBV19 . . CASSRPRSGENTEAFF TGTGCCAGTAGTAGACCTCGGTCGGGGGAGAACACTGAAGCTTTCTTT